Here is one TCR beta chain with its context. This entry comes from a study of blood T cell repertoires in COVID-19. Study-wide background: Material from acute and convalescent COVID-19 was sourced from the United States, Italy and Spain. PBMCs, B-cell-depleted T cells, or T cells were the source of the cDNA or gDNA that made up the material.

This CDR3 comprises 13 residues. Trimming removed 6 bases from V and 2 bases from J; junction bases left unmatched: 1. CDR1 and CDR2 (germline): SGHAT, FQNNGV. Using immunoSEQ multiplex PCR, the repertoire was profiled, and TCRdb retains in-frame clones only, with some absent. The sample has 140,000 or so clones, about 87% seen once. The source material was peripheral blood. The sequence was obtained from a human donor in a cohort sampled during active COVID-19. This rearrangement joins TRBV11-2 to TRBJ1-3; TRBD1 matches at 7 bases. CDR3 sequence: CASRQGTGNTIYF. CDR3 DNA: TGTGCCAGCAGACAGGGGACTGGAAACACCATATATTTT.